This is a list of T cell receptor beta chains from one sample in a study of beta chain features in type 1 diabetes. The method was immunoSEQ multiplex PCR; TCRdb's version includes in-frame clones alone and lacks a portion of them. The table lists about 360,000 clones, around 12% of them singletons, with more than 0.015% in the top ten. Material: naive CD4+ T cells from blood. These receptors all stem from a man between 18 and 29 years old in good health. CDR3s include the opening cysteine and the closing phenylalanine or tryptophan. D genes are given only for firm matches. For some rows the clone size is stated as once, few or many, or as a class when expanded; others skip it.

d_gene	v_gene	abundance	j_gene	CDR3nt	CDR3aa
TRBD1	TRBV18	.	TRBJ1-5	TGTGCCAGCTCACCACCGGGACAGAACAATCAGCCCCAGCATTTT	CASSPPGQNNQPQHF
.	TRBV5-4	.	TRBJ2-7	TGTGCCAGCAGCTCAACAGGGGGGGGGCGCGAGCAGTACTTC	CASSSTGGGREQYF
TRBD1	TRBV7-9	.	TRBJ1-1	TGTGCCAGCAGCCTTCGGACAGGGCGGACTGAAGCTTTCTTT	CASSLRTGRTEAFF
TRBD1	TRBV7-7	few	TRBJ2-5	TGTGCCAGCAGCCAGACAGGGGGCGGAGAGACCCAGTACTTC	CASSQTGGGETQYF
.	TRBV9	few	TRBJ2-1	TGTGCCAGCAGCGCGCAGTACAATGAGCAGTTCTTC	CASSAQYNEQFF
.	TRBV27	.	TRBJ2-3	TGTGCCAGCACCCAGCGGGCCCCCAGGGATACGCAGTATTTT	CASTQRAPRDTQYF
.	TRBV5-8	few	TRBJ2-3	TGTGCCAGCAGCTTGGCCGGGGAGGAAGGAGATACGCAGTATTTT	CASSLAGEEGDTQYF
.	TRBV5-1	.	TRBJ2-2	TGCGCCAGCAGTTACGGACTCACCGGGGAGCTGTTTTTT	CASSYGLTGELFF
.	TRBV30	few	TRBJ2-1	TGTGCCTCCAAAAAGGTCCCGGGGTGGGATGAGCAGTTCTTC	CASKKVPGWDEQFF
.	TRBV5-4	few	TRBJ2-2	TGTGCCAGCAGTGGGGCTAGAGGCGGCACCGGGGAGCTGTTTTTT	CASSGARGGTGELFF
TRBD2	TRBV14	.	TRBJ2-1	TGTGCCAGCAGTCGCACTTCGGGACTAGCGGGAGGGCGAATCGGTGAGCAGTTCTTC	CASSRTSGLAGGRIGEQFF
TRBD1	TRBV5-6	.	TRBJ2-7	TGTGCCAGCAGCTTGAGGGGACAGGGCCCCTACGAGCAGTACTTC	CASSLRGQGPYEQYF
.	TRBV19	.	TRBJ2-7	TGTGCCTCTAGGGGGTCAGGGAGCCACGAGCAGTACTTC	CASRGSGSHEQYF
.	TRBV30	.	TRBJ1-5	TGTGCCTGGAGTATGGTGGCAGGACAAGTGGGCAATCAGCCCCAGCATTTT	CAWSMVAGQVGNQPQHF
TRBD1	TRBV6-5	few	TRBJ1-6	TGTGCCAGCAGTGCAGAGGGGGCGAACTCTTCACCCCTCCACTTT	CASSAEGANSSPLHF
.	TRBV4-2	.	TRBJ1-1	TGTGCCAGCAGCCAAGGGGGGACTTTGACTGAAGCTTTCTTT	CASSQGGTLTEAFF
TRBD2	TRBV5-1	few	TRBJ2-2	TGCGCCAGCAGCTTGGCTCTAGCGGGGAACACCGGGGAGCTGTTTTTT	CASSLALAGNTGELFF